This is a list of T cell receptor beta chains from one sample in a study of T cell clones after liver transplantation. Sequencing used immunoSEQ multiplex PCR; TCRdb keeps in-frame clones, though not all of them. Of 68,000 or so clones listed, around 92% were seen once; the top ten hold 0.95% to 1%. Specimen: CD4+ T cells from blood, collected approximately 27 months after liver transplant. The receptors stem from a human patient who received a liver transplant. Some T cells may trace back to the graft donor. Both conserved end residues are part of each CDR3. The D gene is left open where the match is weak. A clone size is listed for some rows: how often the clone was seen (once, few, many), or a class if it is expanded.

DNA,CDR3,D,length,size,V,J
TGTGCCAGCTCACCAGCCAGGATACCTTCAGATACGCAGTATTTT,CASSPARIPSDTQYF,-,15,-,TRBV18,TRBJ2-3
TGCGCCAGCAGCTTGGAAGGCCCTTATTATGGCTACACCTTC,CASSLEGPYYGYTF,-,14,-,TRBV5-1,TRBJ1-2
TGTGCCAGCAGCTTCGGTACTGGGGGGCTATACGAGCAGTACTTC,CASSFGTGGLYEQYF,-,15,-,TRBV11-3,TRBJ2-7
TGTGCCAGCAGCCAAGTAAGAAGCGCGACCGGGGAGCTGTTTTTT,CASSQVRSATGELFF,-,15,-,TRBV14,TRBJ2-2
TGTGCCAGCAGCTTGGGGGGACGGAGCTCTGGAAACACCATATATTTT,CASSLGGRSSGNTIYF,-,16,-,TRBV7-8,TRBJ1-3
TGTGCCAGCAGCCAAGATAGTAGGCTGAGACAGGGATTTGCTGAAGCTTTCTTT,CASSQDSRLRQGFAEAFF,TRBD1,18,-,TRBV14,TRBJ1-1
TGTGCCAGCAGCTGGGGTGCGGGGGACAATGAAAAACTGTTTTTT,CASSWGAGDNEKLFF,-,15,-,TRBV5-4,TRBJ1-4
TGTGCTAGTGGCCCGGGACTTAGCTCCTACAATGAGCAGTTCTTC,CASGPGLSSYNEQFF,-,15,-,TRBV12-5,TRBJ2-1
TGTGCCAGCAGCTTGCCTAGCGGGAGACCCCAAGCGCAGTTCTTC,CASSLPSGRPQAQFF,TRBD2,15,once,TRBV5-4,TRBJ2-1
TGCGCCAGCAGCTTGGGGCAGGGTGGGTTCGCCTACGAGCAGTACTTC,CASSLGQGGFAYEQYF,-,16,once,TRBV5-1,TRBJ2-7
TGTGCCAGCAGTGTAGCCGATGGCAATCAGCCCCAGCATTTT,CASSVADGNQPQHF,-,14,few,TRBV6-1,TRBJ1-5
TGTGCCAGCAGTGGGGGCCAGCGGGAGGGGGTGGAGACCCAGTACTTC,CASSGGQREGVETQYF,TRBD2,16,-,TRBV6-4,TRBJ2-5
TGTGCCAGCAGTCCCCCCCAAGGTGCGAACACCGGGGAGCTGTTTTTT,CASSPPQGANTGELFF,-,16,-,TRBV28,TRBJ2-2
TGTGCCAGCAGCAGTGGACATAAGGATTCTGGGGCCAACGTCCTGACTTTC,CASSSGHKDSGANVLTF,-,17,-,TRBV21-1,TRBJ2-6
TGCGCCAGCAGTAAGGACAGGGGTTCCTACGAGCAGTACTTC,CASSKDRGSYEQYF,TRBD1,14,-,TRBV5-1,TRBJ2-7
TGTGCCAGTAGTATATTCGGACTCGACGAGCAGTTCTTC,CASSIFGLDEQFF,-,13,-,TRBV19,TRBJ2-1
TGTGCCAGCAGTTACTCTAGCGGGAGTGGCTACGAGCAGTACTTC,CASSYSSGSGYEQYF,TRBD2,15,-,TRBV6-6,TRBJ2-7
TGTGCCAGTAGTACTAGCGGTCAAGAGACCCAGTACTTC,CASSTSGQETQYF,TRBD2,13,-,TRBV19,TRBJ2-5
TGTGCCAGCAGCAGAAGCGGGAAAGGAACCGGGGAGCTGTTTTTT,CASSRSGKGTGELFF,TRBD2,15,-,TRBV7-3,TRBJ2-2
TGTGCCAGCAGTTTAGGGGGTGGAGCGGGAGTGGTCGACGAGCAGTACTTC,CASSLGGGAGVVDEQYF,TRBD2,17,-,TRBV28,TRBJ2-7
TGTGCCAGCTCACCGACCCGTTTGGACAGGGATAAGAGAAACACCATATATTTT,CASSPTRLDRDKRNTIYF,TRBD1,18,-,TRBV18,TRBJ1-3
TGTGCCAGCAGCTTCCCCGAGGGGGGTGGTGAGCAGTTCTTC,CASSFPEGGGEQFF,-,14,-,TRBV7-3,TRBJ2-1
TGCGCCAGCAGCCAAGGGCGGCTAGCGGTCACAGATACGCAGTATTTT,CASSQGRLAVTDTQYF,TRBD2,16,-,TRBV4-3,TRBJ2-3
TGTGCCAGCAGCTCAGACCCCAGGGAGAGCTCCTACGAGCAGTACTTC,CASSSDPRESSYEQYF,-,16,-,TRBV7-6,TRBJ2-7
TGTGCCAGCACCCCAGGGGGGAACACTGAAGCTTTCTTT,CASTPGGNTEAFF,TRBD1,13,-,TRBV6-5,TRBJ1-1
TGTGCCAGCAGTTTACAGGGGGCGCCGGAGACCCAGTACTTC,CASSLQGAPETQYF,TRBD1,14,-,TRBV6-6,TRBJ2-5
TGTGCCAGTAGTGGTGGACTGAGCAAAAACATTCAGTACTTC,CASSGGLSKNIQYF,-,14,-,TRBV19,TRBJ2-4
TGTGCCAGCAGCGGCGTGGCGGGGCATGGCGGGGAGCTGTTTTTT,CASSGVAGHGGELFF,-,15,-,TRBV2,TRBJ2-2
TGCGCCAGCAGCGGCAGGGAGGGCACAGATACGCAGTATTTT,CASSGREGTDTQYF,-,14,few,TRBV5-1,TRBJ2-3
TGTGCCATCAGTGAGAACAATAGCAATCAGCCCCAGCATTTT,CAISENNSNQPQHF,-,14,few,TRBV10-3,TRBJ1-5
TGTGCCAGCAGTGAAAGGGACGGCCAGCCCCAGCATTTT,CASSERDGQPQHF,-,13,-,TRBV9,TRBJ1-5
TGCGCCAGCAGCCAAGATTGGGCTAGCGGGGACTACGAGCAGTACTTC,CASSQDWASGDYEQYF,TRBD2,16,-,TRBV4-1,TRBJ2-7
TGTGCCATCAGTGACAGGGAATCTCAGCCCCAGCATTTT,CAISDRESQPQHF,-,13,-,TRBV10-3,TRBJ1-5
TGCGCCAGCCGACTAGCGGGAGGGAACACCGGGGAGCTGTTTTTT,CASRLAGGNTGELFF,TRBD2,15,-,TRBV5-1,TRBJ2-2
TGTGCCAGCAGTCTCGGACTAGCGGGAGAAGAGACCCAGTACTTC,CASSLGLAGEETQYF,TRBD2,15,-,TRBV5-4,TRBJ2-5
TGCGCCAGCAGCCAAGCCGGGACCAACGAGCAGTACTTC,CASSQAGTNEQYF,-,13,-,TRBV4-1,TRBJ2-7
TGTGCCAGCAGTGAGACAGATACGCAGTATTTT,CASSETDTQYF,-,11,-,TRBV2,TRBJ2-3
TGTGCCAGCAGCGTAGAGGGGGTAGACACCATATATTTT,CASSVEGVDTIYF,-,13,-,TRBV9,TRBJ1-3
TGTGCCAGCGGCTCCTACGAGCAGTACTTC,CASGSYEQYF,-,10,-,TRBV6-6,TRBJ2-7
TGTGCCAGCAGTCCCGGGACAGGGCATCGGAATGAGCAGTTCTTC,CASSPGTGHRNEQFF,TRBD1,15,-,TRBV28,TRBJ2-1
TGCGCCAGCAGCCAAGATCGGGGGGGCTGGGAGCAGTACTTC,CASSQDRGGWEQYF,TRBD2,14,once,TRBV4-3,TRBJ2-7
TGTGCCAGTAGTCCCGGACAGGGGCCCGGGCCCCTAGCCAAAAACATTCAGTACTTC,CASSPGQGPGPLAKNIQYF,TRBD1,19,-,TRBV19,TRBJ2-4
TGTGCCAGCAGCTTTAGCGGGAGGAAAAACATTCAGTACTTC,CASSFSGRKNIQYF,TRBD2,14,-,TRBV5-8,TRBJ2-4
TGTGCCAGCAGCGTAGGGGCGGTGGGGGAGACCCAGTACTTC,CASSVGAVGETQYF,-,14,once,TRBV9,TRBJ2-5
TGTGCCAGCAGCTTAGTGGGACAGGGTGGGGAGCAGTACTTC,CASSLVGQGGEQYF,TRBD1,14,-,TRBV11-3,TRBJ2-7
TGTGCCAGCAGTGTCGGTCTAGCGCAAGATACGCAGTATTTT,CASSVGLAQDTQYF,-,14,-,TRBV27,TRBJ2-3
TGTGCCAGCAGCCAAGCGGGGGCAGGTCAGCCCCAGCATTTT,CASSQAGAGQPQHF,-,14,-,TRBV7-2,TRBJ1-5
TGTGCCAGCTCACCATCAGGGGTGATGAACACCGGGGAGCTGTTTTTT,CASSPSGVMNTGELFF,-,16,-,TRBV18,TRBJ2-2
TGTGCCAGCAGCAAACTTACAGGGGCCATACAATCGGAGACCCAGTACTTC,CASSKLTGAIQSETQYF,TRBD1,17,-,TRBV11-2,TRBJ2-5